These 17 T cell receptor beta chains came from one sample sequenced in a study of PD-1 blockade in classical Hodgkin lymphoma. Described time point: cycle 4 day 1 (C4D1), after less than 7 weeks of nivolumab. In every patient, relapse followed autologous stem cell transplantation, while exposure to brentuximab vedotin differed. Assay used: immunoSEQ multiplex PCR; TCRdb lists only in-frame clones, some missing. The sample gives approximately 65,000 clones, roughly 92% of which show up once; 8% is in the top ten. The specimen comprised peripheral blood mononuclear cells (PBMCs), sampled before the fourth cycle of nivolumab. The source of these receptors is a human donor with classical Hodgkin lymphoma.

The chain links TRBV5-1 to TRBJ2-7, with 7 bases identical to TRBD1. This CDR3 has 14 amino acids. Per the germline V gene, CDR1 is SGHRS and CDR2 is YFSETQ. Trimming at V came to 1 base and at J to 3 bases, leaving 4 bases not matched to a gene. The CDR3 reads CASSLLSGGYEQYF. The CDR3 coding sequence is TGCGCCAGCAGCTTGTTGTCAGGGGGCTACGAGCAGTACTTC.

This chain joins TRBV5-1 and TRBJ2-7; D is unclear. The CDR3 has 13 residues. The V end was cut by 0 bases, the J end by 3 bases, with 7 bases between. Germline lookup yields CDR1 SGHRS and CDR2 YFSETQ. The CDR3 loop reads CASSLGTFYEQYF. Written as DNA, the CDR3 is TGCGCCAGCAGCTTGGGCACGTTCTACGAGCAGTACTTC.

The chain combines TRBV7-9 with TRBJ2-3; D could derive from TRBD1 or TRBD2 (6 bases each). This CDR3 is built from 13 residues. Germline lookup yields CDR1 SEHNR and CDR2 FQNEAQ (reference sequence). The V gene lost 4 bases and the J gene lost 6 bases, with 11 bases spanning the gap. In DNA form, the CDR3 reads TGTGCCAGCAGCTACGGGGGCGGGGATACGCAGTATTTT. This sequence encodes CASSYGGGDTQYF.

The CDR3 DNA is TGTGCCAGCAGTTGGGGGTCTCAGGGCGAGCAGTACTTC. As protein: CASSWGSQGEQYF. V usage is TRBV27 and J usage is TRBJ2-7; D possibly uses TRBD1 or TRBD2 (5 bases each). The CDR3 loop spans 13 amino acids. In germline, CDR1 is MNHEY, CDR2 SMNVEV (reference sequence). V lost 4 bases to trimming and J lost 6 bases, with 13 bases between them.

The chain joins TRBV7-9 to TRBJ2-7, with D possibly TRBD2 on 6 matching bases. The CDR3 length is 14 residues. The V gene's germline CDR1 is SEHNR and CDR2 FQNEAQ (reference sequence). Between the trimmed V and J ends, which lost 5 bases and 3 bases, there was a span of 14 bases. The CDR3 DNA follows: TGTGCCAGCAGCCAACACGGGGGTTTCTACGAGCAGTACTTC. Translation gives CASSQHGGFYEQYF.

The chain links TRBV11-2 to TRBJ1-2; D call uncertain. This CDR3 has 14 amino acids. Germline values: CDR1 SGHAT, CDR2 FQNNGV. V lost 6 bases to trimming and J lost 0 bases, with 11 bases between them. This CDR3 reads CASRSLPANYGYTF. CDR3 DNA sequence: TGTGCCAGCAGGTCGCTACCTGCTAACTATGGCTACACCTTC.

With regard to this clone: This is likely a read error, given that the CDR3 carries no conserved phenylalanine or tryptophan at its end. The DNA is omitted, as the CDR3 cannot be located on it reliably, and the CDR3 follows TCRdb's listing. The chain carries TRBV21-1 and TRBJ2-7. TRBV21-1 is tagged as a pseudogene. With termini counted, the CDR3 has 10 amino acids. The CDR3 spells CASSNFPGAG.

The CDR3 bases are TGCGCCAGCAGCCAAGGGGGGCAAGAGACCCAGTACTTC. This sequence encodes CASSQGGQETQYF. J is TRBJ2-5 and V is TRBV4-1, with D perhaps TRBD1 or TRBD2 (5 bases each). CDR3 length: 13 amino acids. V was clipped by 1 base and J by 2 bases, with 5 bases between them. CDR1 and CDR2 (germline): MGHRA, YSYEKL.

The chain combines TRBV9 with TRBJ1-1; no clear D. Germline V gene sequence: CDR1 SGDLS, CDR2 YYNGEE. The CDR3 extends over 12 amino acids. CDR3 region: CVTRRMDTEAFF. CDR3 sequence (DNA): TGTGTTACACGGAGGATGGACACTGAAGCTTTCTTT.

J is TRBJ2-7 and V is TRBV28; D gene ambiguous. CDR3 length: 12 residues. Germline CDR1 and CDR2: MDHEN and SYDVKM. V was trimmed by 6 bases and J by 4 bases, leaving 10 bases between them. CDR3 DNA: TGTGCCAGCAGCCCCGGATGGTACGAGCAGTACTTC. Protein: CASSPGWYEQYF.

This clone was counted a single time. This chain connects TRBV7-6 to TRBJ1-6; 11 nucleotides align to TRBD1. This CDR3 spans 15 amino acids. Trimming removed 6 bases from V and 8 bases from J; junction bases left unmatched: 6. Germline lookup yields CDR1 SGHVS and CDR2 FNYEAQ. DNA of the CDR3: TGTGCCAGCAGTCACACGGGACAGGGGGATTCACCCCTCCACTTT. It is translated as CASSHTGQGDSPLHF.

V usage is TRBV10-1 and J usage is TRBJ1-4, with 7 nucleotides matching TRBD1. The CDR3 has 19 amino acids. Germline lookup yields CDR1 WNHNN and CDR2 SYGVQD (reference sequence). Trimming removed 7 bases from V and 4 bases from J; junction bases left unmatched: 21. The CDR3 protein is CASIPGQALEEVDNEKLFF. CDR3 coding DNA: TGCGCCAGCATCCCCGGACAGGCCCTCGAAGAGGTAGATAATGAAAAACTGTTTTTT.

This chain links TRBV5-1 with TRBJ2-3, with 7 bases lining up with TRBD2. The germline CDR1 and CDR2 sequences are SGHRS and YFSETQ. The CDR3 is 15 amino acids. V trimming: 4 bases; J trimming: 4 bases; junction bases outside the gene matches: 9. The CDR3 DNA reads as TGCGCCAGCAGCCCGGATGTGGCGGGAGCAGATACGCAGTATTTT. This sequence encodes CASSPDVAGADTQYF.

The gene calls are TRBV28 and TRBJ1-3; D perhaps matches TRBD1 (5 bases). V gave up 3 bases and J gave up 2 bases, with 11 bases separating them. The CDR3 runs 15 residues. Germline loops: CDR1 MDHEN, CDR2 SYDVKM. CDR3 amino acids: CASSFSPGTGNTIYF. The CDR3 DNA follows: TGTGCCAGCAGTTTCTCACCAGGGACTGGAAACACCATATATTTT.

This clone has a handful of counts. The chain recombines TRBV4-1 with TRBJ2-1; D gene unclear. The ends were cut back, 0 bases at V and 1 base at J, with 13 bases in the middle. Germline CDR1 and CDR2: MGHRA and YSYEKL. This CDR3 spans 17 amino acids. The CDR3 DNA sequence: TGCGCCAGCAGCCAAGATCCTTCCGGAGATTCCTACAATGAGCAGTTCTTC. As protein: CASSQDPSGDSYNEQFF.

The genes are TRBV5-1 and TRBJ2-1; weak D call: TRBD1 (6 bases). Germline values: CDR1 SGHRS, CDR2 YFSETQ. The V and J ends lost 0 bases and 4 bases respectively, with 8 bases between them. The CDR3 is made up of 14 amino acids. CDR3 residues: CASSLAGTYNEQFF. CDR3 in DNA: TGCGCCAGCAGCTTGGCGGGGACATACAATGAGCAGTTCTTC.

The gene calls are TRBV6-5 and TRBJ1-1; no firm D call. The CDR3 sequence is 15 residues long. With 0 bases removed from V and 0 bases from J, the gap between germline ends came to 8 bases. Germline loops: CDR1 MNHEY, CDR2 SVGAGI. The CDR3: CASSYSMAMNTEAFF. CDR3 nucleotides: TGTGCCAGCAGTTACTCGATGGCCATGAACACTGAAGCTTTCTTT.